These T cell receptor beta chains were read from a single sample in a study of spatial heterogeneity in lung cancer. TCRdb re-derived calls from the 5' RACE reads in MiXCR, one entry per CDR3 protein. The repertoire consists of 20,000 to 25,000 distinct CDR3 sequences, with 8.8% occurring once and the leading ten covering about 7.7%. The sequencing here drew on lung tumor tissue, taken at surgery. The receptors were gathered from a male donor with early-stage non-small cell lung cancer. Each CDR3 is given without its conserved first and last residue. A D gene is named only where the DNA matches it firmly. The size of a clone is reported for some rows only, either as once, few or many, or as a class for expanded clones.

j_call,v_call,d_call,clone_size,cdr3_length,cdr3_aa
TRBJ2-1,TRBV20-1,TRBD2,many,14,SASESGTSYYNEQF
TRBJ2-3,TRBV12-3/TRBV12-4,.,many,13,ASSFLRGGTDTQY
TRBJ2-4,TRBV6-6,TRBD1,few,16,ASSPTGVTSIAKNIQY
TRBJ2-3,TRBV5-1,TRBD2,many,13,ASSLGLAGTDTQY
TRBJ1-2,TRBV4-3,.,many,13,ASSQVLTGLQGYT
TRBJ2-5,TRBV4-3,TRBD2,many,16,ASSSRTSGGTFQETQY
TRBJ2-4,TRBV7-2,.,many,13,ASSPPAGAKNIQY
TRBJ1-2,TRBV29-1,.,.,11,SVAAGANYGYT
TRBJ2-7,TRBV5-6,TRBD1,many,12,ASSSLDRENEQY
TRBJ2-1,TRBV15,.,few,10,ATSPGLGEQF
TRBJ2-6,TRBV5-3,TRBD1,few,15,ARSGQDGISGANVLT
TRBJ2-2,TRBV7-6,TRBD2,few,14,ASSLAGAGDAGELF
TRBJ2-1,TRBV10-3,.,few,14,AISESLANSYNEQF
TRBJ1-2,TRBV7-2,.,.,13,ASSRTVGELYGYT
TRBJ2-4,TRBV6-5,.,many,15,ASSSAQLSLAKNIQY
TRBJ2-6,TRBV7-9,.,few,13,ASSSLSSGANVLT
TRBJ2-1,TRBV3-1,.,many,11,ASSPLLLNEQF
TRBJ2-7,TRBV11-2,TRBD2,many,12,ASTLGSGRYEQY
TRBJ2-7,TRBV7-2,.,few,13,ASRLEVKGAYEQY
TRBJ2-5,TRBV11-1,.,many,11,ASSLGLSETQY
TRBJ2-5,TRBV5-1,TRBD2,few,12,ASSLASGGETQY
TRBJ2-5,TRBV7-2,.,.,12,ASSLGGSQGTRY
TRBJ1-1,TRBV5-1,.,many,13,ASSPVPGVYTEAF